This T cell receptor (beta chain) was obtained from a study of T cells in Graves' hyperthyroidism and ophthalmopathy. Study-wide context: Initial diagnosis, before any treatment, was when peripheral blood was collected. Study observations and caveats: Most expanded thyroid clonotypes above 0.001 also appeared in blood.

Disease lasting under 3 months, a NOSPECS grade of at least 4, and a Clinical Activity Score of at least 3 were features of the ophthalmopathy patients. Uncontrolled infection, other autoimmune disease, pregnancy or lactation excluded patients. V shed 3 bases and J shed 4 bases, with 9 bases lying between them. In germline, CDR1 is MDHEN, CDR2 SYDVKM. The CDR3 covers 13 residues. There were TCR beta CDR3 regions amplified from RNA transcripts. The HTBI primer set drove a first-round RT-PCR of the TCR CDR3. TCRdb reprocessed the multiplex PCR reads via MiXCR and lists one record per CDR3 protein. The sample holds 450,000 to 650,000 distinct CDR3 sequences, 15% to 20% seen once. This clonotype appeared a few times. Its antigen is not identified.

The chain carries TRBV28 and TRBJ1-1; D possibly corresponds to TRBD1 (6 bases). The sample comprised blood. The sequence came from a woman between 18 and 29 years old with Graves' ophthalmopathy. CDR3 protein: CASSFPGVTEAFF. The CDR3 bases are TGTGCCAGCAGTTTCCCAGGGGTCACTGAAGCTTTCTTT.